The 16 T cell receptor beta chains below all came from one sample that was sequenced in a study of blood T cells in healthy people across ages. The authors ran a second PCR of about 7 to 11 cycles using a sample-barcoded 5' primer and a J-beta primer mix. Each CDR3 protein gets one entry after TCRdb re-called the 5' RACE reads with MiXCR. The data show 650,000 to 800,000 distinct CDR3 sequences, roughly half seen once. Material: blood. Receptor source: a woman of 80 years or more in good health.

This clonotype was seen only a few times. This chain joins TRBV7-9 and TRBJ2-1; D is undetermined. Trimming shortened V by 6 bases and J by 0 bases, and 12 bases separated the two germline ends. The V gene's germline CDR1 is SEHNR and CDR2 FQNEAQ (reference sequence). The length of the CDR3 is 15 residues. The CDR3 DNA reads TGTGCCAGCAGGCCCCCGGGTGGCTCCTACAATGAGCAGTTCTTC. Its translation: CASRPPGGSYNEQFF. Complete variable domain (other parts from reference TRBV7-9 and TRBJ2-1): DTGVSQNPRHKITKRGQNVTFRCDPISEHNRLYWYRQTLGQGPEFLTYFQNEAQLEKSRLLSDRFSAERPKGSFSTLEIQRTEQGDSAMYLCASRPPGGSYNEQFFGPGTRLTVL.

Comments on this clonotype: At one end the junction does not follow the germline gene, possibly because of a read error. The chain couples TRBV7-2 to TRBJ2-3; 7 bases fit TRBD1. The germline CDR1 and CDR2 sequences are SGHTA and FQGNSA. The CDR3 extends over 12 amino acids. The CDR3 bases are TGTGCCAGCAGTTTAGGGACAGCGGTGCAGTATTTT. It translates to CASSLGTAVQYF. Supplemented by reference TRBV7-2 and TRBJ2-3, the full variable domain reads GAGVSQSPSNKVTEKGKDVELRCDPISGHTALYWYRQSLGQGLEFLIYFQGNSAPDKSGLPSDRFSAERTGGSVSTLTIQRTQQEDSAVYLCASSLGTAVQYFGPGTRLTVL.

There are many counts of this clonotype. V and J are TRBV9 and TRBJ1-2; D is possibly TRBD1 (5 bases). This CDR3 comprises 14 residues. V lost 0 bases, J lost 4 bases, and 10 bases lay in between. Germline CDR1 and CDR2: SGDLS and YYNGEE. The chain's CDR3 is CASSVGDRPYGYTF. CDR3 bases: TGTGCCAGCAGCGTAGGCGACAGACCCTATGGCTACACCTTC. The variable domain in full, completed from reference TRBV9 and TRBJ1-2, reads DSGVTQTPKHLITATGQRVTLRCSPRSGDLSVYWYQQSLDQGLQFLIQYYNGEERAKGNILERFSAQQFPDLHSELNLSSLELGDSALYFCASSVGDRPYGYTFGSGTRLTVV.

Details on this clonotype: A single base separates this from a much larger clone, so it may be a read error. V and J are TRBV20-1 and TRBJ2-1; D is ambiguous. Trimming removed 6 bases from V and 6 bases from J, with 18 bases in between. The CDR3 has 14 residues. Germline lookup yields CDR1 DFQATT and CDR2 SNEGSKA (reference sequence). CDR3 sequence: CSARSPSPCNEQFF. CDR3 nucleotides: TGCAGTGCACGGTCGCCGTCCCCCTGCAATGAGCAGTTCTTC.

A few counts support this clonotype. The gene calls are TRBV6-6 and TRBJ2-7; D gene ambiguous. Germline assignment: CDR1 MNHNY and CDR2 SVGAGI (reference sequence). The CDR3 is 14 residues long. V was clipped by 0 bases and J by 8 bases, with 14 bases between them. The CDR3 region is CASSYSGTTNQQYF. In nucleotides, the CDR3 is TGTGCCAGCAGTTACTCGGGTACCACCAATCAGCAGTACTTC.

The chain combines TRBV5-1 with TRBJ2-1; D gene ambiguous. Trimming removed 0 bases at V and 10 bases at J, with 8 bases between. CDR1 is SGHRS and CDR2 is YFSETQ in the germline V gene. The CDR3 extends over 12 amino acids. Written as DNA, the CDR3 is TGCGCCAGCAGCTTGGAAGTCAAAGAGCAGTTCTTC. Translating gives CASSLEVKEQFF. The complete variable domain, with remaining parts taken from reference TRBV5-1 and TRBJ2-1, reads KAGVTQTPRYLIKTRGQQVTLSCSPISGHRSVSWYQQTPGQGLQFLFEYFSETQRNKGNFPGRFSGRQFSNSRSEMNVSTLELGDSALYLCASSLEVKEQFFGPGTRLTVL.

In its sample, this clonotype was seen a few times. V usage is TRBV2 and J usage is TRBJ1-5; 7 bases are shared with TRBD1. V lost 7 bases to trimming and J lost 5 bases; unmatched junction nucleotides: 8. This CDR3 region has 14 residues. Germline V gives CDR1 SNHLY, CDR2 FYNNEI. The CDR3 spells CASTSRDRYQPQHF. The CDR3 coding sequence is TGTGCCAGCACCTCGCGGGACAGATATCAGCCCCAGCATTTT.

In its sample, this clonotype was seen once. The V and J genes are TRBV7-2 and TRBJ2-5, with D perhaps matching TRBD1 or TRBD2 (5 bases each). The CDR3 is 15 amino acids. Per the germline V gene, CDR1 is SGHTA and CDR2 is FQGNSA. V lost 6 bases and J 0 bases, leaving 14 bases between the germline ends. As DNA, the CDR3 is TGTGCCAGCAGTTTCGGGGCCGACAACCAAGAGACCCAGTACTTC. Its protein product is CASSFGADNQETQYF.

This chain connects TRBV12-3 or TRBV12-4 to TRBJ2-2, with D perhaps assigned TRBD1 or TRBD2 (6 bases each). Deletions cut 8 bases from V and 8 bases from J, with 21 bases between. The CDR3 loop spans 15 amino acids. The DNA of the CDR3 is TGTGCCAGCTCCCTTGCGGGACATTTCACGGGGGAGCTGTTTTTT. Its protein product is CASSLAGHFTGELFF.

Ten or more counts support this clonotype. The rearrangement uses TRBV5-1 and TRBJ2-7; D is ambiguous. The germline V gene encodes CDR1 SGHRS and CDR2 YFSETQ. The CDR3 is made up of 13 amino acids. V lost 0 bases and J lost 1, with 5 bases in between. In nucleotides, the CDR3 is TGCGCCAGCAGCTTGGAGGGATCCTACGAGCAGTACTTC. Translation: CASSLEGSYEQYF. Based on the CDR3 plus reference TRBV5-1 and TRBJ2-7, the full variable domain is KAGVTQTPRYLIKTRGQQVTLSCSPISGHRSVSWYQQTPGQGLQFLFEYFSETQRNKGNFPGRFSGRQFSNSRSEMNVSTLELGDSALYLCASSLEGSYEQYFGPGTRLTVT.

J is TRBJ2-7 and V is TRBV10-1; TRBD1 matches 8 bases. The CDR3 is 17 amino acids. In germline, CDR1 is WNHNN, CDR2 SYGVQD (reference sequence). V shed 4 bases and J 2 bases; nucleotides not matched to a gene: 13. CDR3 sequence (DNA): TGCGCCAGCAGTGCCGGAGGTCCCGGGACAGGCGCCTACGAGCAGTACTTC. Residues: CASSAGGPGTGAYEQYF.

Turning to this clonotype: A clone one base away is much larger, so this may be a read error. The J gene is TRBJ2-1, the V gene TRBV5-1; TRBD1 might be the D (5 bases). Between the trimmed V and J ends, which lost 7 bases and 5 bases, there was a span of 13 bases. This CDR3 is built from 13 residues. The germline V gene has CDR1 SGHRS and CDR2 YFSETQ. The CDR3 DNA sequence: TGCGCCAGCGGCAGGGCCGTCAACAATGAGCAGTTCTTC. This gives the protein CASGRAVNNEQFF.

V is TRBV5-1 and J is TRBJ2-7; no definite D call. Deletions cut 2 bases from V and 0 bases from J, with 9 bases between. CDR3 length: 14 amino acids. The germline V gene encodes CDR1 SGHRS and CDR2 YFSETQ. This CDR3 is CASSLGADSYEQYF. The CDR3 DNA reads TGCGCCAGCAGCTTAGGAGCCGACTCCTACGAGCAGTACTTC.

This clonotype was seen a few times. Being one base from a much bigger clone, this may be a read error. The chain links TRBV3-1 to TRBJ2-5, with D perhaps matching TRBD2 (6 bases). CDR1 is LGHDT and CDR2 is YNNKEL in the germline V gene (reference sequence). There are 14 residues in the CDR3. V lost 0 bases and J lost 7, with 12 bases in between. DNA of the CDR3: TGTGCCAGCAGCCAAGACTCTGCGGGAAGGACCCAGTACTTC. This translates into CASSQDSAGRTQYF.

The genes are TRBV5-1 and TRBJ2-1, with 10 bases aligning to TRBD1. The CDR3 is 14 amino acids. Unmatched junction bases numbered 13, after V lost 4 bases and J lost 15 bases. The germline gives CDR1 SGHRS, CDR2 YFSETQ. CDR3 nucleotides: TGCGCCAGCAGCCCGGGACAGGGGTCCATCGGTCCGTTCTTC. Encoded protein: CASSPGQGSIGPFF.

As regards this clonotype: The germline gene is not matched at one end of the junction; a read error may be the cause. The CDR3 DNA reads TGTGCCCGGAGTGGACGGGGGACCCAGTACTTC. Amino acids: CARSGRGTQYF. This chain joins TRBV30 and TRBJ2-5, with a weak D call TRBD2 (5 bases). Germline V gene sequence: CDR1 GTSNPN, CDR2 SVGIG (reference sequence). The CDR3 consists of 11 residues.